This paragraph reports one T cell receptor beta chain. Its antigen remains undetermined. No much larger clone is present one base from it, and per-base qualities are unavailable. The sample belongs to a study of blood T cell repertoires in COVID-19 (dated by TCRdb to 2018 to 2020). In the study overall: Samples from collaborators originated in the United States, Italy and Spain and spanned both the acute and convalescent phases of COVID-19. The material from the prospective study consisted of cDNA or gDNA derived from T cells, B-cell-depleted T cells, or PBMCs. Deeply sampled blood TCRbeta repertoires from subjects exposed to, actively infected with, or recovered from COVID-19 were included in the dataset. The repertoires were made available in a free public database intended to serve as a resource for research on the immune response to SARS-CoV-2. The samples were drawn from the first 160 participants of the ongoing ImmuneRACE study and from about 1,200 subjects provided by 6 global collaborators. The sample metadata nearly always contained a de-identified subject ID, COVID-19 status, age in years and sex. Where HLA class I and class II types were available, the types were taken from metadata supplied by the sample provider, not from assay-based typing.

The immunoSEQ Assay, a bias-controlled multiplex PCR, was used to amplify TCRbeta CDR3 regions from genomic DNA. The authors processed their data as follows. Nucleated cell counts per sample were estimated from amplification of reference gene primers within the assay. Sequence reads were collapsed and filtered to measure the absolute abundance of every unique TCRbeta CDR3 rearrangement. For each sample, productive Simpson clonality was calculated by taking the square root of Simpson's diversity index across productive rearrangements. This is the immuneACCESS table as TCRdb keeps it, with only in-frame sequences that have V and J called. A part of the clones is gone; compared with another copy, unresolved V genes explain less than half, and the rest is unexplained. The V and J calls and clone size come from that table; D and trimming were worked out from the DNA. This sample is represented by about 89,000 clones; approximately 84% of them were singletons. Of the sample, approximately 6% is held by the ten largest clones.

Looking up the germline V gene yields CDR1 MGHRA and CDR2 YSYEKL. V trim: 0 bases; J trim: 3 bases; unmatched bases: 5. Reading from cysteine to phenylalanine, the CDR3 counts 18 amino acids. Of all the DNA, just the CDR3 is kept, 54 bases in frame from base 1. On the study overall, not on this receptor specifically: The quantity of clinical and demographic metadata differed by source and by participant and was supplied without curation.

One collaborating source in Seattle enrolled patients during active infection and followed them longitudinally through the course of disease. The collaborating institutions used their own protocols to collect whole blood in K2EDTA tubes. For TCRbeta analysis, collaborators shipped samples in one of three forms: frozen whole blood, isolated PBMCs, or DNA extracted from either of those sample types. This receptor chain uses TRBV4-1 and TRBJ2-5, with 15 middle bases fitting TRBD2. Sequenced input: peripheral blood. The sequence came from a man between 65 and 85 years old with COVID-19, enrolled during active disease. The CDR3: CASSQEGWTSGREETQYF. The DNA sequence reads TGCGCCAGCAGCCAAGAAGGATGGACTAGCGGGAGGGAAGAGACCCAGTACTTC.